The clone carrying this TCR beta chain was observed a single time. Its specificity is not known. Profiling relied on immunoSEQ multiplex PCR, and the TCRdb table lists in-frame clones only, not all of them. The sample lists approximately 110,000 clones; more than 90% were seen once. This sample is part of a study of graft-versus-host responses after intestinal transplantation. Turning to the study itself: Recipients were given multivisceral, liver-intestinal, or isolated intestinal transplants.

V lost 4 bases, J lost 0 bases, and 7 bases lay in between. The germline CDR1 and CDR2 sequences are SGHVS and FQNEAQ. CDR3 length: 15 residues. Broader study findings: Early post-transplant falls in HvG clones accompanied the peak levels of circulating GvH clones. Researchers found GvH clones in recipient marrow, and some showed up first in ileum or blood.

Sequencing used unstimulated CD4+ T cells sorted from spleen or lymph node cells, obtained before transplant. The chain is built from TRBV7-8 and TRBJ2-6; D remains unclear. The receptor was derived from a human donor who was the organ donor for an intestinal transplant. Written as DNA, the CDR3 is TGTGCCAGCAGCTCAGAGGTCTCTGGGGCCAACGTCCTGACTTTC. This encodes CASSSEVSGANVLTF. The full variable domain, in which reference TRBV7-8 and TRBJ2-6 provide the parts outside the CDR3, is GAGVSQSPRYKVAKRGQDVALRCDPISGHVSLFWYQQALGQGPEFLTYFQNEAQLDKSGLPSDRFFAERPEGSVSTLKIQRTQQEDSAVYLCASSSEVSGANVLTFGAGSRLTVL.